Presented here are 20 T cell receptor beta chains from one specimen sequenced in a study of cytomegalovirus exposure and HLA in healthy donors. The PCR used 60 Vbeta and 13 Jbeta primers. Assay used: immunoSEQ multiplex PCR; TCRdb lists only in-frame clones, some missing. The repertoire holds roughly 200,000 clones, with roughly 83% as singletons. Sequencing was done on a sample of PBMCs. The receptors derive from a boy between 2 and 10 years old in good health and CMV-seronegative.

V and J are TRBV5-6 and TRBJ2-7; 9 bases map to TRBD1. Losses at the gene ends were 2 bases for V and 6 bases for J; bases not matched to a gene: 9. The CDR3 loop spans 15 amino acids. Germline V gene sequence: CDR1 SGHDT, CDR2 YYEEEE. Here the CDR3 DNA reads TGTGCCAGCAGCTTTCGGACAGGGGCCTTTGGCGAGCAGTACTTC. It translates to CASSFRTGAFGEQYF.

This clone came up a few times. The V call is TRBV25-1, the J call TRBJ2-1, with 10 bases fitting TRBD2. This CDR3 has 18 residues. The germline gives CDR1 MGHDK, CDR2 SYGVNS. The trim removed 2 bases at V and 12 bases at J, leaving 19 bases unmatched. The CDR3 sequence is CASSEQASGSRHTGGQFF. Written as DNA, the CDR3 is TGTGCCAGCAGTGAACAAGCTAGCGGGAGTAGGCATACGGGCGGGCAGTTCTTC.

The chain combines TRBV6-1 with TRBJ2-1; 9 bases line up with TRBD1. Germline values: CDR1 MNHNS, CDR2 SASEGT. After removal of 4 bases from V and 7 bases from J, the junction contained 5 bases not matched to a gene. This CDR3 is 14 amino acids long. CDR3 loop: CASSAAGTGNEQFF. The CDR3 bases are TGTGCCAGCAGTGCAGCCGGGACAGGGAATGAGCAGTTCTTC.

This sequence joins TRBV28 and TRBJ2-7; D is unresolved. There are 13 residues in the CDR3. Germline CDR1 and CDR2: MDHEN and SYDVKM. V was clipped by 3 bases and J by 4 bases, with 10 bases between them. The CDR3 spells CASSFFARYEQYF. The DNA of the CDR3 is TGTGCCAGCAGTTTTTTCGCCAGATACGAGCAGTACTTC.

This rearrangement joins TRBV7-2 to TRBJ1-5; 12 positions match TRBD1. This CDR3 comprises 15 residues. The V segment lost 3 bases and the J segment 6 bases; nucleotides outside the gene matches: 3. Germline values: CDR1 SGHTA, CDR2 FQGNSA. CDR3 in DNA: TGTGCCAGCAGCTTGGGACAGGGGGCTCGTCAGCCCCAGCATTTT. This translates into CASSLGQGARQPQHF.

V and J are TRBV11-3 and TRBJ1-2, with a tentative D call TRBD1 (5 bases). V shed 0 bases and J shed 0 bases, with 11 bases lying between them. Germline V gene data show CDR1 as SGHNT and CDR2 as YENEEA. There are 16 residues in the CDR3. CDR3 nucleotide sequence: TGTGCCAGCAGCTTAGATAGGCCACAGGCTAACTATGGCTACACCTTC. As protein: CASSLDRPQANYGYTF.

This chain joins TRBV18 and TRBJ1-5, with D unclear. CDR1 and CDR2 (germline): KGHSH, LQKENI. The CDR3 runs 17 residues. V was pared by 3 bases and J by 0 bases, with 15 bases between. CDR3 sequence (DNA): TGTGCCAGCTCACCGGAGGCAGTCATGTTTAGCAATCAGCCCCAGCATTTT. This sequence encodes CASSPEAVMFSNQPQHF.

This chain uses TRBV30 with TRBJ2-5; D ambiguous. The CDR3 length is 13 residues. Trimming took 2 bases from V and 1 from J, leaving 8 bases between them. The germline gives CDR1 GTSNPN, CDR2 SVGIG (reference sequence). The CDR3 region is CAWSFSFQETQYF. CDR3 in DNA: TGTGCCTGGAGTTTTAGCTTCCAAGAGACCCAGTACTTC.

The chain is built from TRBV29-1 and TRBJ1-1; no clear D. Germline-derived CDR1 and CDR2 are SQVTM and ANQGSEA. The CDR3 extends over 10 amino acids. The V end was cut by 7 bases, the J end by 3 bases, with 6 bases between. For the CDR3, the DNA is TGCAGCGCCCTACACACTGAAGCTTTCTTT. This sequence encodes CSALHTEAFF.

The chain links TRBV18 to TRBJ2-2; D gene ambiguous. The germline V gene encodes CDR1 KGHSH and CDR2 LQKENI. The CDR3 is 16 amino acids. V lost 0 bases and J 4 bases, leaving 12 bases between the germline ends. Written as DNA, the CDR3 is TGTGCCAGCTCACCACCGGAAAACAGAGTCACCGGGGAGCTGTTTTTT. Amino acid sequence: CASSPPENRVTGELFF.

V and J are TRBV20-1 and TRBJ2-7; 9 bases align to TRBD2. The V and J ends lost 6 bases and 4 bases, in that order; junction bases with no gene match: 1. This CDR3 has 11 residues. The germline V gene has CDR1 DFQATT and CDR2 SNEGSKA (reference sequence). CDR3 DNA sequence: TGCAGTGCCAGCGGGGGGTACGAGCAGTACTTC. Translation gives CSASGGYEQYF.

The chain recombines TRBV27 with TRBJ1-6; D perhaps matches TRBD1 (6 bases). The V and J ends lost 8 bases and 1 base respectively, with 12 bases between them. CDR3 size: 15 residues. CDR1 MNHEY and CDR2 SMNVEV come from the germline V gene (reference sequence). DNA of the CDR3: TGTGCCAGCGCGGGGGGGGCATCCTATAATTCACCCCTCCACTTT. It encodes CASAGGASYNSPLHF.

This chain uses TRBV5-5 with TRBJ1-1, with a possible D match to TRBD1 (6 bases). Between the trimmed V and J ends, which lost 3 bases and 1 base, there was a span of 10 bases. The CDR3 is 14 residues long. The V gene's germline CDR1 is SGHKS and CDR2 YYEKEE (reference sequence). CDR3 bases: TGTGCCAGCAGCTACGGCAGGGGGAACACTGAAGCTTTCTTT. It translates to CASSYGRGNTEAFF.

The chain employs TRBV7-6 and TRBJ2-2, with 14 bases lining up with TRBD2. Per the germline V gene, CDR1 is SGHVS and CDR2 is FNYEAQ. The V segment lost 4 bases and the J segment 0 bases; nucleotides outside the gene matches: 10. CDR3 size: 20 residues. CDR3 sequence: CASSSRLAGGPLANTGELFF. For the CDR3, the DNA is TGTGCCAGCAGCTCCCGACTAGCGGGGGGGCCCTTAGCGAACACCGGGGAGCTGTTTTTT.

The chain has TRBV5-4 and TRBJ1-1; the D is unclear. This CDR3 comprises 13 residues. V was pared by 2 bases and J by 6 bases, with 11 bases between. Germline CDR1 SGHNT, CDR2 YYREEE (reference sequence). The CDR3 coding sequence is TGTGCCAGCAGCTTTGCTGTTAGCCCTGAAGCTTTCTTT. Translation gives CASSFAVSPEAFF. Complete variable domain (other parts from reference TRBV5-4 and TRBJ1-1): ETGVTQSPTHLIKTRGQQVTLRCSSQSGHNTVSWYQQALGQGPQFIFQYYREEENGRGNFPPRFSGLQFPNYSSELNVNALELDDSALYLCASSFAVSPEAFFGQGTRLTVV.

The gene calls are TRBV2 and TRBJ1-3, with TRBD1 as a possible D gene (6 bases). The V gene lost 7 bases and the J gene lost 3 bases, with 10 bases spanning the gap. Germline CDR1 reads SNHLY; CDR2 reads FYNNEI. This CDR3 spans 13 amino acids. The CDR3 bases are TGTGCCAGCAACAGGGCGGATGGAAACACCATATATTTT. As protein: CASNRADGNTIYF.

This chain connects TRBV4-1 to TRBJ2-2; tentative D call: TRBD1 (5 bases). The CDR3 runs to 15 residues. Germline V gene data show CDR1 as MGHRA and CDR2 as YSYEKL. V lost 2 bases and J lost 7, with 14 bases in between. The CDR3 loop is CASSQTTEKVGELFF. The CDR3 nucleotides are TGCGCCAGCAGCCAAACGACAGAGAAGGTCGGGGAGCTGTTTTTT.

This chain connects TRBV4-1 to TRBJ1-3; D is undetermined. Germline V CDR1 and CDR2: MGHRA, YSYEKL. The CDR3 contains 15 residues. Trimming took 3 bases from V and 4 from J, leaving 13 bases between them. The CDR3 region has the DNA TGCGCCAGCAGCCAGTTCTCCCAGGTGGGAAACACCATATATTTT. This translates into CASSQFSQVGNTIYF.

The table lists this clone with a count of one. The chain couples TRBV30 to TRBJ1-1, with 7 bases fitting TRBD1. Germline CDR1 is GTSNPN and CDR2 is SVGIG (reference sequence). The J segment lost 4 bases and the V segment lost 4 bases, leaving 18 bases of the junction unmatched. The CDR3 runs to 17 residues. CDR3 DNA: TGTGCCTGGACCCACAGGGGTAGAGCGGGGGGGGGCACTGAAGCTTTCTTT. As protein: CAWTHRGRAGGGTEAFF.

The chain is built from TRBV2 and TRBJ2-1; 7 bases agree with TRBD2. This CDR3 comprises 15 residues. The germline gives CDR1 SNHLY, CDR2 FYNNEI. J gave up 6 bases and V 6 bases, and 11 bases lay outside the gene matches. For the CDR3, the DNA is TGTGCCAGCAGCGATCCGGGACTACCCATCAATGAGCAGTTCTTC. Amino acid sequence: CASSDPGLPINEQFF.